This TCR beta chain was sequenced in a study of cytomegalovirus exposure and HLA in healthy donors (dated by TCRdb to the late 2010s). In the study overall: An earlier analysis of approximately 590 of the donors reported 250 to 300 Gb of sequence data and about 100 million unique TCR beta sequences from 150 million to 200 million T cells. Approximately 310 gigabases of sequencing data and about 92 million unique TCR sequences made up an early release that covered over 550 HLA-typed donors. Of the approximately 400 genotyped donors, 81% were placed in the genetic ancestry cluster associated with self-reported Caucasian donors. The aim of the study was to test whether cataloging public T cell receptors could identify signatures of past pathogen exposure. The T cell repertoires of some 670 subjects were profiled by immunosequencing and related to cytomegalovirus serostatus. A separate validation cohort of approximately 120 different subjects was used in addition to the roughly 700-subject first cohort. High-throughput TCR immunosequencing, statistical association of individual TCRs with disease status, and machine learning were combined to predict cytomegalovirus infection status. In a later analysis, previously published TCR beta repertoires from hundreds of donors were re-analyzed and high-resolution HLA genotyping was added so that TCR occurrence patterns could be studied. Rather than drawing on any new phenotypic data, the later analysis identified candidate immune exposures from TCR beta sequences and the way those sequences occurred across donors. An earlier analysis of around 580 of the donors used high-throughput TCR beta sequencing to judge whether each TCR beta V gene segment behaved as functional or pseudogenic. Donor age, sex, ethnicity and CMV serostatus were collected together with the repertoire data. In a later genetic analysis, genome-wide SNP genotypes for about three fifths of the roughly 670 donors were used, and that subset was treated as a discovery cohort. Every discovery cohort repertoire had been produced on one sequencing platform. Class I and class II HLA loci were covered by the typing at four-digit resolution. The number of typed donors differed by locus: about 620-640 for A, B, C, DRB1 and DQB1; 500 to 550 for DQA1; about 600 for DPA1; and about 470 for DPB1. About 5 DR-DQ haplotypes were handled as single units for association and clustering, since linkage in the cohort was strong. On average, around 240,000 unique TCR beta nucleotide sequences were sequenced per donor among 398 genotyped donors of the cohort, with roughly 18% of those sequences being non-productive. Summary of the overall study and its limitations: In a later genetic analysis, a missense DCLRE1C variant was associated with V-gene and J-gene trimming of TCR beta chains, and the association was replicated in an independent cohort. Only TCR beta chains were sequenced in this cohort, and the absence of alpha or paired-chain data limited detectable features. The study listed around 160 TCR beta chains as associated with cytomegalovirus. Immune exposure information for the cohort was limited to CMV serostatus. Linkage disequilibrium might explain the correlated functional status among segregating V segments, but an unknown experimental factor could not be excluded. According to the authors, the approach could potentially be generalized to other disease states and immunological phenotypes. In an earlier analysis of over 550 of the donors, most TCR beta V segments were observed in productive rearrangements about 87% or about 30% of the time, broadly matching IMGT annotations. Compared with the roughly 700-donor mean, donors in an Asian-associated ancestry cluster had fewer N-insertions in productive TCRs, according to a later genetic analysis. The sequencing pipeline was judged likely to have produced a cluster of highly shared sequence variants as a technical artifact. Some IMGT-functional V segments, including TRBV6-2 and TRBV6-3, could not be distinguished by the 87-base-pair reads and were therefore excluded. Sequencing depth was assumed to be roughly uniform across donors in the presence/absence analyses, though that assumption may not hold. Specific HLA alleles were associated with about 17,000 TCR beta sequences at a false discovery rate of 0.05 in a later analysis. A further reported finding was that TCR beta sequences accurately predicted the HLA-A and HLA-B alleles for most subjects in the first cohort. Three of the identified cytomegalovirus-associated TCR beta chains were confirmed in vitro to be specific for cytomegalovirus antigens. Assigning TCR associations to individual alleles was difficult when HLA alleles, especially DR and DQ, strongly co-occurred. In a later analysis, TCR association rates were found to vary across HLA loci, with the most associated TCRs seen for DRB1 alleles and the fewest for HLA-C alleles. In a later analysis, most CMV-associated TCR beta chains were found to appear HLA-restricted, with HLA associations seemingly driven largely by CMV exposure. A later analysis found that HLA-associated TCR beta chains were more clonally expanded and had lower generation probabilities than equally common non-associated chains. Most TCR sequences were observed very rarely across donors, whereas some public TCRs were present in many individuals. In both the original and validation cohorts, the classifier was reported to diagnose cytomegalovirus status with high specificity and sensitivity. Because HLA typing was unavailable for some donors at each locus, only the typed subset was used in association tests. Because counts were too low, about 15 rarely observed V segments, including chromosome 9 orphons, were left out of the earlier analysis of some 600 of the donors. In a later analysis, several top co-occurrence clusters were reported to appear linked to parvovirus B19, influenza, CMV and Epstein-Barr virus.

Reading the germline V gene gives CDR1 SGHTA and CDR2 FQGTGA. V gives up 6 bases and J gives up 1 base, and the segment between their germline ends measures 14 bases. The CDR3 holds 15 amino acids from the cysteine to the phenylalanine. The CDR3 DNA has 45 bases and is translated from base 1. In the case of this clone: Its recognized antigen is unknown. No base qualities exist here, and no much larger clone lies one base off it.

Library preparation was by the immunoSEQ multiplex PCR assay. The multiplex PCR relied on a mix of 60 forward primers for TCR Vbeta segments and 13 reverse primers for TCR Jbeta segments. The CDR3 region of rearranged TCR beta genes was amplified from genomic DNA with a multiplex PCR assay. On the Illumina HiSeq System, the amplified TCR beta libraries were sequenced as 87-base-pair reads. Regarding the original processing steps: A later analysis tallied about 77 million unique TCR beta chains across the 666 repertoires, and some 10 million of those chains were shared by two or more donors. A nearest-neighbor algorithm error-corrected the raw reads and collapsed the reads into unique sequences, merging closely related sequences to remove PCR and sequencing errors. Alignment of CDR3 sequences to IMGT reference sequences was used to assign V, D and J gene segments. For a sequence to be retained, a match of at least six nucleotides was required to both a V gene segment and a J gene segment. A rearrangement was called productive if the CDR3 had no stop codons and remained in frame with V and J, and every other rearrangement was called non-productive. CDR3 was defined by IMGT convention, running from the second conserved V-encoded cysteine to the conserved J-encoded phenylalanine. Sequences without an unambiguous match to a single V gene segment were excluded from the earlier analysis of over 500 of the donors. An earlier analysis of 450 to 650 of the donors called V segments functional above 56.7% productive rearrangements and segregating when the between-donor standard deviation exceeded 5%. To diagnose cytomegalovirus status from the catalog of TCR beta chain sequences, a statistical classification framework was built. In a later analysis, TCR nucleotide sequences were compared against IMGT/GENE-DB human TR gene sequences so that V and J genes could be assigned. In a later analysis, CDR3 sequences and most-parsimonious VDJ recombination scenarios were assigned using the TCRdist pipeline. In a later analysis, each TCR beta chain was defined by its CDR3 amino acid sequence together with its V-gene family, and reads without a unique V-gene family were excluded. To address suspected cross-contamination and a sequencing artifact, a later analysis removed roughly 640 highly shared, low-generation-probability nucleotide sequences. In a later analysis, a clonal expansion index was calculated for each public chain from normalized within-repertoire ranks of inferred template counts. Generation probabilities in a later analysis came from a VDJ recombination model fitted to out-of-frame rearrangements, and those results were checked against IGoR. Hypergeometric tests were used in a later analysis to score TCR-TCR, TCR-HLA and TCR-CMV co-occurrence, with a repertoire-size bias correction applied to the TCR pairs. In a later analysis, false discovery rates were estimated by permuting HLA or CMV assignments 20 times. In a later analysis, co-occurring TCRs were grouped with DBSCAN, and TCRdist sequence similarity was added when clustering was performed within HLA-allele-positive subsets. Repertoires with fewer than 30,000 or more than 120,000 public chains were left out of co-occurrence clustering, as were about 5 repertoires with anomalous nucleotide sharing. What TCRdb holds here is the immuneACCESS table cut down to in-frame rearrangements. Part of the clones is not present; checked against another copy, under half of the missing clones reflect an unresolved V gene, and the others are unexplained. V and J calls and clone size follow that table, whereas D and trimming were derived from the DNA. In this sample the table shows about 200,000 clones, roughly 80% of which occur a single time. Around 2.7% of the sample is taken by the ten largest.

The cohort comprised several hundred healthy bone marrow donors. At the time of sampling, all cohort members were nominally healthy, though unrecorded immune exposures were likely present. The donor was CMV seronegative and was included in the group of 352 seronegative cohort members. Each donor provided a peripheral blood sample, and peripheral blood mononuclear cells were used for TCR beta sequencing. Genomic DNA was extracted from the blood cell samples with the Qiagen DNeasy Blood Extraction Kit. Here the chain combines TRBV7-3 and TRBJ2-3; D gene: possibly TRBD2, on 6 matching bases. Sequencing was done on a sample of PBMCs. The origin of this receptor is a woman between 40 and 50 years old in good health and CMV-seronegative. The CDR3 loop reads CASRQTSLGTDTQYF. The nucleotides are TGTGCCAGCAGACAAACTAGCCTTGGCACAGATACGCAGTATTTT. With the portions outside the CDR3 filled from the reference TRBV7-3 and TRBJ2-3 genes, the complete variable region becomes GAGVSQTPSNKVTEKGKYVELRCDPISGHTALYWYRQSLGQGPEFLIYFQGTGAADDSGLPNDRFFAVRPEGSVSTLKIQRTERGDSAVYLCASRQTSLGTDTQYFGPGTRLTVL.